The 28 T cell receptor beta chains in this list originate from one sample, sequenced in a study of blood T cell repertoires in COVID-19. TCRdb's table, derived via immunoSEQ multiplex PCR, lists solely in-frame clones and lacks some. The sample records a few hundred thousand clones, around 82% being singletons. Input material: PBMCs or T cells enriched from blood (not recorded which). All receptors come from a man aged 45-65 years who had recovered from COVID-19.

The chain joins TRBV6-1 to TRBJ1-3; D is unresolved. Germline assignment: CDR1 MNHNS and CDR2 SASEGT. CDR3 length: 16 amino acids. Trimming left V 0 bases short and J 3 bases short, with 12 bases between. The CDR3 region has the DNA TGTGCCAGCAGTGAAGCAACTCTGGCGGGTGGAAACACCATATATTTT. Translation: CASSEATLAGGNTIYF.

The chain employs TRBV10-2 and TRBJ1-1, with 8 positions matching TRBD1. This CDR3 has 13 amino acids. Per the germline V gene, CDR1 is WSHSY and CDR2 is SAAADI. V dropped 6 bases and J dropped 4; count of bases not matched to a gene: 4. For the CDR3, the DNA is TGCGCCAGCAGGTTACAGGGGGGCACTGAAGCTTTCTTT. Protein: CASRLQGGTEAFF.

The rearrangement joins TRBV5-1 to TRBJ1-2; a weak D match, TRBD1 (5 bases). With 0 bases removed from V and 6 bases from J, the gap between germline ends came to 15 bases. CDR1 SGHRS and CDR2 YFSETQ come from the germline V gene. The CDR3 is 15 residues long. In nucleotides, the CDR3 is TGCGCCAGCAGCTTGGAGGTATCGGGGGAAGATGGCTACACCTTC. Encoded protein: CASSLEVSGEDGYTF.

This rearrangement joins TRBV7-2 to TRBJ1-5, with D unclear. The V gene lost 4 bases and the J gene lost 9 bases, with 19 bases spanning the gap. CDR3 length equals 15 residues. The germline V gene has CDR1 SGHTA and CDR2 FQGNSA. CDR3 sequence reads: CASSSTARVSAPQHF. Here the CDR3 DNA reads TGTGCCAGCAGCTCGACGGCGCGGGTATCAGCGCCCCAGCATTTT.

About this clone: This sample also contains other DNA sequences that code for the same CDR3. This sequence joins TRBV10-3 and TRBJ1-1; 7 nucleotides agree with TRBD1. The J segment lost 1 base and the V segment lost 6 bases, leaving 2 bases of the junction unmatched. Germline values: CDR1 ENHRY, CDR2 SYGVKD. This CDR3 has 13 amino acids. The CDR3 reads CAIRGTANTEAFF. CDR3 DNA: TGTGCCATCAGAGGGACAGCGAACACTGAAGCTTTCTTT.

This clone came up once. The chain couples TRBV6-1 to TRBJ2-2; TRBD2 might be the D (5 bases). Germline lookup yields CDR1 MNHNS and CDR2 SASEGT. The CDR3 extends over 17 amino acids. Trimming stripped 0 bases from V and 6 bases from J, with 17 bases between. The CDR3, as DNA: TGTGCCAGCAGTGAAGCGCGGGCCAGTAGGGTCTCCGGGGAGCTGTTTTTT. It yields the protein CASSEARASRVSGELFF.

The chain uses TRBV5-1 and TRBJ1-1; 7 nucleotides line up with TRBD1. Germline V CDR1 and CDR2: SGHRS, YFSETQ. This CDR3 spans 12 amino acids. After removal of 5 bases from V and 6 bases from J, the junction contained 4 bases not matched to a gene. The CDR3 spells CASRPGQSEAFF. CDR3 nucleotides: TGCGCCAGCAGGCCGGGACAGTCTGAAGCTTTCTTT.

The rearrangement links TRBV3-1 (or the pseudogene TRBV3-2) to TRBJ2-1; D is ambiguous. Germline CDR1 is LGHDT and CDR2 is YNNKEL (reference sequence). Between the trimmed V and J ends, which lost 1 base and 10 bases, there was a span of 8 bases. The CDR3 spans 12 residues. CDR3 in DNA: TGTGCCAGCAGCCAAGTTCTCCTGGAGCAGTTCTTC. This translates into CASSQVLLEQFF.

The rearrangement joins TRBV4-2 to TRBJ2-7, with a possible D match to TRBD2 (6 bases). Trimming stripped 4 bases from V and 2 bases from J, with 27 bases between. The CDR3 contains 19 residues. CDR1 is LGHNA, CDR2 YNFKEQ, per germline. CDR3 sequence: CASSLGGGRLDRIPYEQYF. The CDR3 DNA reads as TGTGCCAGCAGCCTCGGTGGGGGTCGACTAGATAGGATTCCCTACGAGCAGTACTTC.

The chain carries TRBV24-1 and TRBJ2-2; a possible D gene is TRBD1 (5 bases). CDR1 is KGHDR, CDR2 SFDVKD, per germline. Trimming cost V 4 bases and J 5 bases, with 10 bases left between them. The CDR3 runs 14 residues. CDR3 in DNA: TGTGCCACCAGTGACCCGGACACAACCGGGGAGCTGTTTTTT. Its protein product is CATSDPDTTGELFF.

This sequence joins TRBV5-8 and TRBJ2-2; D is uncertain. CDR3 length: 14 residues. Germline CDR1 SGHTS, CDR2 YDEGEE. V gave up 1 base and J gave up 1 base, with 5 bases separating them. The CDR3: CASSLIRNTGELFF. The CDR3 DNA reads TGTGCCAGCAGCTTGATCAGGAACACCGGGGAGCTGTTTTTT.

This rearrangement joins TRBV5-1 to TRBJ2-5, with TRBD2 matching 9 bases. Looked up from germline, CDR1 is SGHRS and CDR2 is YFSETQ. CDR3 size: 15 residues. V lost 0 bases and J lost 5; bases outside the gene matches: 5. The CDR3 bases are TGCGCCAGCAGCTTGGTTAGCGGGGGAGGTGAGACCCAGTACTTC. This translates into CASSLVSGGGETQYF. Together with reference TRBV5-1 and TRBJ2-5, the CDR3 gives the full variable domain: KAGVTQTPRYLIKTRGQQVTLSCSPISGHRSVSWYQQTPGQGLQFLFEYFSETQRNKGNFPGRFSGRQFSNSRSEMNVSTLELGDSALYLCASSLVSGGGETQYFGPGTRLLVL.

The V call is TRBV10-3, the J call TRBJ1-1, with 8 nucleotides matching TRBD1. Trimming removed 0 bases from V and 4 bases from J; junction bases left unmatched: 10. The CDR3 is 17 residues long. In germline, CDR1 is ENHRY, CDR2 SYGVKD. The CDR3 protein is CAISESPAGTGGTEAFF. DNA of the CDR3: TGTGCCATCAGTGAGTCCCCCGCCGGGACAGGAGGCACTGAAGCTTTCTTT.

This chain connects TRBV9 to TRBJ1-3; no definite D call. The CDR3 loop spans 15 amino acids. The germline V gene has CDR1 SGDLS and CDR2 YYNGEE. V was pared by 7 bases and J by 4 bases, with 18 bases between. DNA of the CDR3: TGTGCCAGCGGTCTTACTCATGTCTCGGGAAACACCATATATTTT. This translates into CASGLTHVSGNTIYF.

This chain joins TRBV9 and TRBJ2-7; 8 nucleotides agree with TRBD2. The CDR3 has 14 amino acids. V lost 4 bases, J lost 7 bases, and 10 bases stayed unmatched. Germline V gives CDR1 SGDLS, CDR2 YYNGEE. As DNA, the CDR3 is TGTGCCAGCAGCCCCCGGGGGGGCACGGGAGAGCAGTACTTC. It translates to CASSPRGGTGEQYF. Complete variable domain (other parts from reference TRBV9 and TRBJ2-7): DSGVTQTPKHLITATGQRVTLRCSPRSGDLSVYWYQQSLDQGLQFLIQYYNGEERAKGNILERFSAQQFPDLHSELNLSSLELGDSALYFCASSPRGGTGEQYFGPGTRLTVT.

This rearrangement joins TRBV5-1 to TRBJ1-2; D remains ambiguous. CDR1 is SGHRS, CDR2 YFSETQ, per germline. The V end was cut by 0 bases, the J end by 7 bases, with 13 bases between. This CDR3 has 14 amino acids. This CDR3 reads CASSLVVRDGGYTF. The CDR3 coding sequence is TGCGCCAGCAGCTTGGTTGTGAGGGATGGTGGCTACACCTTC.

This clone turned up a few times. This rearrangement joins TRBV6-2 or TRBV6-3 to TRBJ2-1; 7 bases are a match to TRBD2. Germline trimming cut 2 bases from V and 10 bases from J; bases unmatched to any gene: 5. CDR3 size: 13 residues. Germline values: CDR1 MNHEY, CDR2 SVGEGT. The chain's CDR3 is CASSYGGEGEQFF. The CDR3 coding sequence is TGTGCCAGCAGTTACGGGGGGGAGGGCGAGCAGTTCTTC.

The chain couples TRBV27 to TRBJ2-5; the D gene is possibly TRBD2 (6 bases). CDR1 and CDR2 from the germline V gene are MNHEY and SMNVEV (reference sequence). The CDR3 is made up of 19 amino acids. V was pared by 4 bases and J by 2 bases, with 26 bases between. The CDR3 is CASSWVGPSAQRGQETQYF. The CDR3 DNA reads TGTGCCAGCAGTTGGGTGGGGCCTAGCGCTCAAAGGGGACAAGAGACCCAGTACTTC.

The V and J genes are TRBV5-1 and TRBJ2-2, with 7 nucleotides matching TRBD1. Germline V gene data show CDR1 as SGHRS and CDR2 as YFSETQ. The CDR3 contains 17 residues. The V and J ends lost 3 bases and 5 bases, in that order; junction bases with no gene match: 13. The CDR3 nucleotides are TGCGCCAGCAGCTCCTTCATGACAGGGTTGGTGACCGGGGAGCTGTTTTTT. It codes for CASSSFMTGLVTGELFF.

This clone was seen just once. The chain links TRBV27 to TRBJ1-2; perhaps TRBD1 as D (5 bases). Germline V gene lookup returns CDR1 MNHEY and CDR2 SMNVEV (reference sequence). The CDR3 extends over 14 amino acids. V lost 0 bases and J 7 bases, leaving 12 bases between the germline ends. The CDR3 DNA reads TGTGCCAGCAGTTTATCTACCGGGGGAAGTGGCTACACCTTC. Residues: CASSLSTGGSGYTF.

This chain connects TRBV28 to TRBJ2-3; 12 bases match TRBD2. V lost 5 bases, J lost 1 base, and 13 bases stayed unmatched. The CDR3 has 19 residues. Germline V gives CDR1 MDHEN, CDR2 SYDVKM. The CDR3 loop is CASSALLAGGVGGTDTQYF. For the CDR3, the DNA is TGTGCCAGCAGTGCCCTACTAGCGGGAGGCGTGGGGGGCACAGATACGCAGTATTTT.

This clone appeared once. This sequence joins TRBV3-1 (or the pseudogene TRBV3-2) and TRBJ2-2; a weak D match, TRBD2 (5 bases). The CDR3 is 14 residues long. The V end lost 4 bases, the J end lost 7 bases, and 13 bases lay between the germline ends. Germline V gene sequence: CDR1 LGHDT, CDR2 YNNKEL (reference sequence). The CDR3 protein is CASSRLGADGELFF. CDR3 sequence (DNA): TGTGCCAGCAGCCGCCTGGGAGCGGACGGGGAGCTGTTTTTT.

The chain carries TRBV7-2 and TRBJ2-7; 7 bases are shared with TRBD2. Germline V gene data show CDR1 as SGHTA and CDR2 as FQGNSA. This CDR3 contains 15 residues. Trimming took 3 bases from V and 2 from J; bases not matched to a gene: 7. This CDR3 reads CASSFGGSTTYEQYF. The CDR3 DNA reads TGTGCCAGCAGCTTCGGCGGGAGTACGACCTACGAGCAGTACTTC.

J is TRBJ1-2 and V is TRBV5-1, with D possibly being TRBD1 (5 bases). V lost 2 bases, J lost 1 base, and 6 bases lay in between. This CDR3 is 13 amino acids long. Germline CDR1 SGHRS, CDR2 YFSETQ. CDR3 region: CASSLQDNYGYTF. CDR3 DNA: TGCGCCAGCAGCTTACAGGATAACTATGGCTACACCTTC. Together with reference TRBV5-1 and TRBJ1-2, the CDR3 gives the full variable domain: KAGVTQTPRYLIKTRGQQVTLSCSPISGHRSVSWYQQTPGQGLQFLFEYFSETQRNKGNFPGRFSGRQFSNSRSEMNVSTLELGDSALYLCASSLQDNYGYTFGSGTRLTVV.

This chain connects TRBV3-1 (or the pseudogene TRBV3-2) to TRBJ1-2, with 7 bases lining up with TRBD1. V was pared by 5 bases and J by 7 bases, with 4 bases of the junction left unmatched. CDR3 length equals 12 residues. Per germline, CDR1 LGHDT and CDR2 YNNKEL (reference sequence). CDR3 DNA sequence: TGTGCCAGCAGCGGCCAGGGGGGTGGCTACACCTTC. Translated, it gives CASSGQGGGYTF.

This clone was counted once. The chain uses TRBV5-1 and TRBJ2-7; TRBD2 might be the D (6 bases). Germline CDR1 reads SGHRS; CDR2 reads YFSETQ. V was shortened by 4 bases and J by 6 bases, with 17 bases between the two germline ends. There are 14 residues in the CDR3. CDR3 residues: CASSLIRDSLEQYF. The CDR3 coding sequence is TGCGCCAGCAGCCTGATACGGGACTCTCTCGAGCAGTACTTC.

The chain joins TRBV5-1 to TRBJ1-1, with D perhaps TRBD1 (6 bases). Looked up from germline, CDR1 is SGHRS and CDR2 is YFSETQ. Trimming cost V 0 bases and J 10 bases, with 16 bases left between them. The length of the CDR3 is 14 residues. CDR3 sequence: CASSLGDTSGSAFF. CDR3 bases: TGCGCCAGCAGCTTGGGGGACACGTCCGGCTCAGCTTTCTTT.

The chain combines TRBV5-1 with TRBJ1-2, with D uncertain. This CDR3 region has 15 residues. With 4 bases removed from V and 4 bases from J, the gap between germline ends came to 17 bases. Germline values: CDR1 SGHRS, CDR2 YFSETQ. CDR3 bases: TGCGCCAGCAGCCTAGCTACATACAGCCCCTATGGCTACACCTTC. Translating it yields CASSLATYSPYGYTF.